The clone carrying this TCR beta chain was seen more than once but under ten times. Antigen: not known. The CDR3 is 15 amino acids. The germline V and J ends were trimmed by 1 base and 3 bases, with 13 bases remaining between them. The V gene's germline CDR1 is GTSNPN and CDR2 SVGIG (reference sequence). This sample is part of a study of early T cells in non-severe SARS-CoV-2 infection. For the study at large: RNA in bulk from unsorted whole blood was sequenced, and chains were unpaired.

Tagging with unique molecular identifiers was applied to individual cDNA molecules. TCRdb processed the 5' RACE reads anew with MiXCR; each CDR3 protein has one entry. The profile covers around 52,000 distinct CDR3 sequences, with around 12% appearing a single time and approximately 2.8% taken by the ten largest. General study points: VDJdb matching skewed toward anti-spike CD8 responses, missing private and CD4 specificities.

The chain couples TRBV30 to TRBJ1-5, with a weak D call TRBD1 (6 bases). The TCR comes from an adult who was a healthcare worker with PCR-confirmed SARS-CoV-2 infection or an uninfected control (not recorded which). The sample consisted of whole blood. CDR3 nucleotide sequence: TGTGCCTGGAGTGAGAACAGGGCTTACAATCAGCCCCAGCATTTT. Translated, it gives CAWSENRAYNQPQHF.